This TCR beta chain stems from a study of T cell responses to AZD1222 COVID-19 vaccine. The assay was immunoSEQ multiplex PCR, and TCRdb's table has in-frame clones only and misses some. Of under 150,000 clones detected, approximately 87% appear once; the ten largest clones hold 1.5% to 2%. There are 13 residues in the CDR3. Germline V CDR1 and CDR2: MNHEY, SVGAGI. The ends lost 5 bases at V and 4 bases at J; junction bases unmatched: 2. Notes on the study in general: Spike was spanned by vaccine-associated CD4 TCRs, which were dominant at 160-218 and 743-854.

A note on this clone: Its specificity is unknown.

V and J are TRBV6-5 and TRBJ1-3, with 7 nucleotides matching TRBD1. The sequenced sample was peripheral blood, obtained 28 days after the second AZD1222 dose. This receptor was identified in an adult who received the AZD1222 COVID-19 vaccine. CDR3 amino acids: CASSQTGGNTIYF. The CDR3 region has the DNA TGTGCCAGCAGTCAGACAGGGGGAAACACCATATATTTT.